A selection of T cell receptor beta chains follows, all from one sample in a study of cytomegalovirus exposure and HLA in healthy donors. Clones were read by immunoSEQ multiplex PCR, and TCRdb kept only the in-frame ones, dropping some. The profile covers approximately 150,000 clones, with approximately 90% appearing a single time and roughly 1.3% taken by the ten largest. What was sequenced was PBMCs. Receptor source: a woman aged 25 to 39 in good health and CMV-seronegative. CDR3s leave out the opening cysteine and the closing phenylalanine or tryptophan. Size values are once, few and many counts, or a class for expanded clones, and some rows have none.

cdr3_aa,clone_size,v_call,j_call
ASSEKRQFNTGELF,-,TRBV7-9,TRBJ2-2
ASSAGTYEQY,-,TRBV6-1,TRBJ2-7
ASSPPTGKAYNEQF,-,TRBV18,TRBJ2-1
ASSEGGTGRAYEQY,-,TRBV6-1,TRBJ2-7
SVRQGDDYGYT,once,TRBV29-1,TRBJ1-2
ASSPWASPSQPQH,-,TRBV7-2,TRBJ1-5
AISGTGNTDTQY,-,TRBV10-3,TRBJ2-3
ASSVDPGQFAYEQY,few,TRBV9,TRBJ2-7
ASSQGVESTDTQY,-,TRBV4-3,TRBJ2-3
ASSLGGNTEAF,-,TRBV16,TRBJ1-1
ASSLRYSPGEQY,-,TRBV7-2,TRBJ2-7
ASSLNDRVWY,few,TRBV27,TRBJ2-7
ASSFRQGWMNTEAF,-,TRBV11-2,TRBJ1-1
ATGFGGEYNEQF,-,TRBV10-3,TRBJ2-1
ASSLGPGRGGGEQF,-,TRBV13,TRBJ2-1
ASSLRGTDNEKLF,-,TRBV11-2,TRBJ1-4
ASSFMVLLSGNTIY,-,TRBV5-6,TRBJ1-3
ASSQGPGQIYEQY,-,TRBV4-2,TRBJ2-7
ASSLPPREQF,many,TRBV13,TRBJ2-1
ASSTGQAHIDNEQF,-,TRBV6-6,TRBJ2-1
ASSLAGEQY,few,TRBV5-4,TRBJ2-7
ASSSAGRYNEQF,-,TRBV5-4,TRBJ2-1
ATSRDLYEQY,-,TRBV15,TRBJ2-7
ASSLARSSGNTIY,-,TRBV7-2,TRBJ1-3
ASRITGIRTDTQY,-,TRBV6-5,TRBJ2-3
ASSLVRLNTEAF,-,TRBV13,TRBJ1-1
ASSPDRAPSGANVLT,-,TRBV13,TRBJ2-6
ASSYNTGDYYGYT,-,TRBV6-5,TRBJ1-2
ASRFPGTGNTGELF,-,TRBV5-1,TRBJ2-2
ASSHRVIAF,few,TRBV11-2,TRBJ1-1
ASSLQYAEYEQY,-,TRBV5-6,TRBJ2-7
ASSHLGTSQPTDTQY,-,TRBV14,TRBJ2-3
ASSVGDRARSGYGYT,-,TRBV9,TRBJ1-2
ASNLGTGGKDTQY,few,TRBV6-1,TRBJ2-3
ASSLVNNYEQY,few,TRBV11-2,TRBJ2-7
ASSYRDRGQYYEKLF,-,TRBV5-6,TRBJ1-4
ASSLSAEYNEQF,-,TRBV27,TRBJ2-1
ASSELSSGGGEQY,-,TRBV2,TRBJ2-7